One sample yielded the 17 T cell receptor beta chains listed below, sequenced in a study of cytomegalovirus exposure and HLA in healthy donors. Primers included in the PCR were 60 Vbeta and 13 Jbeta primers. Assay used: immunoSEQ multiplex PCR; TCRdb lists only in-frame clones, some missing. The table lists about 120,000 clones, 75% to 90% of them singletons. Sequenced: PBMCs. Receptors were obtained from a middle-aged man in good health and CMV-seronegative.

The chain couples TRBV7-8 to TRBJ2-1; 7 bases align to TRBD1. The CDR3 loop spans 15 amino acids. Germline loops: CDR1 SGHVS, CDR2 FQNEAQ. Unmatched junction bases numbered 9, after V lost 4 bases and J lost 6 bases. Written as DNA, the CDR3 is TGTGCCAGCAGCTATCTTAACAGGGGCCCCAATGAGCAGTTCTTC. Translated, it gives CASSYLNRGPNEQFF.

V is TRBV28 and J is TRBJ1-2; possible D gene TRBD1, 5 bases. The CDR3 contains 17 residues. The germline V and J ends were trimmed by 4 bases and 2 bases, with 20 bases remaining between them. The germline V gene has CDR1 MDHEN and CDR2 SYDVKM. CDR3 in amino acids: CASSSNRMGLRNYGYTF. CDR3 sequence (DNA): TGTGCCAGCAGTTCCAATCGTATGGGGCTTCGGAACTATGGCTACACCTTC.

The chain combines TRBV29-1 with TRBJ1-5; 9 bases fit TRBD1. V lost 6 bases and J lost 4; bases outside the gene matches: 7. This CDR3 contains 14 residues. Germline values: CDR1 SQVTM, CDR2 ANQGSEA. The CDR3 region has the DNA TGCAGCGTCGTGTGGACAGGGGTGAATCAGCCCCAGCATTTT. Amino acid sequence: CSVVWTGVNQPQHF.

CDR3 in DNA: TGCGCCAGCAGCCAAAAGGGGAGGGAGACCTACAATGAGCAGTTCTTC. Its translation is CASSQKGRETYNEQFF. J is TRBJ2-1 and V is TRBV4-3; 7 bases are a match to TRBD2. Germline CDR1 is LGHNA and CDR2 is YSLEER. Germline trimming cut 2 bases from V and 2 bases from J; bases unmatched to any gene: 6. The CDR3 has 16 amino acids.

V and J are TRBV5-4 and TRBJ2-7; no definite D call. Germline V gene lookup returns CDR1 SGHNT and CDR2 YYREEE (reference sequence). Trimming removed 1 base at V and 1 base at J, with 12 bases between. This CDR3 region has 15 residues. The CDR3 DNA reads as TGTGCCAGCAGCTTGTCGGAAAGGAGTTCCTACGAGCAGTACTTC. Its translation: CASSLSERSSYEQYF. Complete variable domain (other parts from reference TRBV5-4 and TRBJ2-7): ETGVTQSPTHLIKTRGQQVTLRCSSQSGHNTVSWYQQALGQGPQFIFQYYREEENGRGNFPPRFSGLQFPNYSSELNVNALELDDSALYLCASSLSERSSYEQYFGPGTRLTVT.

This clone was detected only once. This chain joins TRBV5-1 and TRBJ2-1; 9 bases are a match to TRBD1. The CDR3 length is 15 residues. Germline CDR1 reads SGHRS; CDR2 reads YFSETQ. J gave up 4 bases and V 5 bases, and 7 bases lay outside the gene matches. CDR3 loop: CASRRTGTGYNEQFF. In nucleotides, the CDR3 is TGCGCCAGCAGGCGGACCGGGACAGGGTACAATGAGCAGTTCTTC.

For the CDR3, the DNA is TGTGCCAGCAGTTTTATAAACTCCTACGAGCAGTACTTC. Amino acids: CASSFINSYEQYF. The genes are TRBV28 and TRBJ2-7; the D is unclear. Trimming cost V 3 bases and J 0 bases, with 6 bases left between them. The CDR3 length is 13 residues. Germline V gene data show CDR1 as MDHEN and CDR2 as SYDVKM. Drawing the rest from reference TRBV28 and TRBJ2-7, the complete variable domain is DVKVTQSSRYLVKRTGEKVFLECVQDMDHENMFWYRQDPGLGLRLIYFSYDVKMKEKGDIPEGYSVSREKKERFSLILESASTNQTSMYLCASSFINSYEQYFGPGTRLTVT.

The J gene is TRBJ2-3, the V gene TRBV13, with D perhaps matching TRBD2 (6 bases). Germline V CDR1 and CDR2: PRHDT, FYEKMQ (reference sequence). The CDR3 has 17 amino acids. V dropped 1 base and J dropped 1 base, with 15 bases sitting between them. The CDR3, as DNA: TGTGCCAGCAGCTTAGCCCCCGGCGGGGCTGGCACAGATACGCAGTATTTT. This translates into CASSLAPGGAGTDTQYF. Supplemented by reference TRBV13 and TRBJ2-3, the full variable domain reads AAGVIQSPRHLIKEKRETATLKCYPIPRHDTVYWYQQGPGQDPQFLISFYEKMQSDKGSIPDRFSAQQFSDYHSELNMSSLELGDSALYFCASSLAPGGAGTDTQYFGPGTRLTVL.

This chain links TRBV30 with TRBJ1-6; TRBD1 matches at 10 bases. V trimming: 5 bases; J trimming: 10 bases; junction bases outside the gene matches: 8. The germline gives CDR1 GTSNPN, CDR2 SVGIG (reference sequence). The CDR3 loop spans 14 amino acids. CDR3 sequence: CAWDRDRGGSPLHF. CDR3 sequence (DNA): TGTGCCTGGGACCGGGACAGGGGAGGATCACCCCTCCACTTT.

This chain uses TRBV6-5 with TRBJ2-7; 8 positions match TRBD2. This CDR3 region has 13 residues. J gave up 2 bases and V 6 bases, and 3 bases lay outside the gene matches. Per germline, CDR1 MNHEY and CDR2 SVGAGI. The CDR3 loop reads CASSQGLAYEQYF. The CDR3 DNA follows: TGTGCCAGCAGCCAGGGACTAGCCTACGAGCAGTACTTC.

The chain recombines TRBV28 with TRBJ2-7, with D unresolved. The V and J ends lost 3 bases and 4 bases respectively, with 4 bases between them. In germline, CDR1 is MDHEN, CDR2 SYDVKM. The CDR3 totals 11 residues. In DNA form, the CDR3 reads TGTGCCAGCAGTTTTTCTTACGAGCAGTACTTC. It yields the protein CASSFSYEQYF.

Remarks on this clone: Other DNA variants within this sample encode the same CDR3. The rearrangement uses TRBV9 and TRBJ2-1, with a tentative D call TRBD2 (7 bases). This CDR3 has 16 residues. Looked up from germline, CDR1 is SGDLS and CDR2 is YYNGEE. The V end lost 0 bases, the J end lost 4 bases, and 14 bases lay between the germline ends. The CDR3 region is CASSVGGLAVYNEQFF. The CDR3 DNA sequence: TGTGCCAGCAGCGTAGGGGGGCTAGCGGTTTACAATGAGCAGTTCTTC. Filled out from reference TRBV9 and TRBJ2-1, the complete variable domain reads DSGVTQTPKHLITATGQRVTLRCSPRSGDLSVYWYQQSLDQGLQFLIQYYNGEERAKGNILERFSAQQFPDLHSELNLSSLELGDSALYFCASSVGGLAVYNEQFFGPGTRLTVL.

The chain joins TRBV28 to TRBJ2-1, with 8 bases fitting TRBD1. Looked up from germline, CDR1 is MDHEN and CDR2 is SYDVKM. The CDR3 contains 16 residues. Trimming at V came to 4 bases and at J to 5 bases, leaving 10 bases not matched to a gene. CDR3 sequence (DNA): TGTGCCAGCAGTTCAGGGGACAGGAGGAGGCACAATGAGCAGTTCTTC. Translating it yields CASSSGDRRRHNEQFF.

This clone was counted only a few times. The CDR3 reads CASSQNDRTKNAGNTIYF. In DNA, the CDR3 is TGTGCCAGCAGCCAGAATGACAGGACGAAGAACGCTGGAAACACCATATATTTT. V is TRBV4-2 and J is TRBJ1-3, with D possibly TRBD1 on 6 matching bases. CDR1 LGHNA and CDR2 YNFKEQ come from the germline V gene. The CDR3 spans 18 residues. The V gene lost 3 bases and the J gene lost 2 bases, with 20 bases spanning the gap.

This rearrangement joins TRBV28 to TRBJ1-1, with D possibly being TRBD1 (6 bases). The CDR3 runs to 14 residues. CDR1 is MDHEN, CDR2 SYDVKM, per germline. V lost 3 bases, J lost 0 bases, and 8 bases lay in between. The CDR3 nucleotides are TGTGCCAGCAGTTTTACAGGGTTGAACACTGAAGCTTTCTTT. Protein product: CASSFTGLNTEAFF.

This clone has a single count. The genes are TRBV19 and TRBJ2-7; D is uncertain. Trimming shortened V by 10 bases and J by 3 bases, and 16 bases separated the two germline ends. This CDR3 has 13 residues. CDR1 is LNHDA, CDR2 SQIVND, per germline (reference sequence). The CDR3 reads CATPHQRLYEQYF. The CDR3 DNA is TGTGCCACCCCCCATCAGCGTCTCTACGAGCAGTACTTC.

This rearrangement joins TRBV7-2 to TRBJ1-2, with 8 positions matching TRBD1. Germline V CDR1 and CDR2: SGHTA, FQGNSA. The CDR3 is made up of 15 amino acids. V lost 4 bases, J lost 8 bases, and 12 bases stayed unmatched. The CDR3 spells CASSSPGTGLIGYTF. DNA of the CDR3: TGTGCCAGCAGCTCCCCCGGGACAGGATTAATAGGCTACACCTTC. The variable domain in full, completed from reference TRBV7-2 and TRBJ1-2, reads GAGVSQSPSNKVTEKGKDVELRCDPISGHTALYWYRQSLGQGLEFLIYFQGNSAPDKSGLPSDRFSAERTGGSVSTLTIQRTQQEDSAVYLCASSSPGTGLIGYTFGSGTRLTVV.